The rows below give T cell receptor beta chains drawn from one sample of a study of blood T cell repertoires in COVID-19. Some clones are missing from TCRdb's copy, which holds only in-frame ones; the method was immunoSEQ multiplex PCR. The sample includes tens of thousands of clones, about nine tenths of them seen just once. Sequenced: peripheral blood. The receptor source for this set is a man aged 60 to 75 with active COVID-19. Each CDR3 is given with its conserved first and last residue. D genes are given only for firm matches. Not every row has a clone size; where given, it reads once, few, many or a size class.

d_call	j_call	v_call	clone_size	cdr3_nt	cdr3_aa
TRBD2	TRBJ2-5	TRBV6-5	NA	TGTGCCAGCAGGGGCGGGGGGGCCCAAGAGACCCAGTACTTC	CASRGGGAQETQYF
NA	TRBJ1-5	TRBV15	NA	TGTGCCACCAGGGGGGCGCGCCAGCCCCAGCATTTT	CATRGARQPQHF
NA	TRBJ2-6	TRBV27	NA	TGTGCCAGCAGTAGGAGGACCCGCAGCTCTGGGGCCAACGTCCTGACTTTC	CASSRRTRSSGANVLTF
NA	TRBJ2-1	TRBV3-1/TRBV3-2	NA	TGTGCCAGCCTATCCATCTACAATGAGCAGTTCTTC	CASLSIYNEQFF
TRBD2	TRBJ2-4	TRBV9	NA	TGTGCCAGCAGCGTAGGCGGGGGTTTAGCCAAAAACATTCAGTACTTC	CASSVGGGLAKNIQYF
NA	TRBJ1-2	TRBV4-1	NA	TGCGCCAGCAGCAACCAGGGAGGCTATGGCTACACCTTC	CASSNQGGYGYTF
NA	TRBJ2-6	TRBV19	NA	TGTGCCAGTAGTATGATACACTCTGGGGCCAACGTCCTGACTTTC	CASSMIHSGANVLTF
NA	TRBJ1-5	TRBV5-6	NA	TGTGCCAGCAGCTTGGCCGGGGGGATCAATCAGCCCCAGCATTTT	CASSLAGGINQPQHF
NA	TRBJ1-1	TRBV9	NA	TGTGCCAGCAGCGGTCATGAGGGATTCACTGAAGCTTTCTTT	CASSGHEGFTEAFF
TRBD1	TRBJ1-3	TRBV9	once	TGTGCCAGCAGCGTAGGCAGGGGGCTCGGAAACACCATATATTTT	CASSVGRGLGNTIYF
NA	TRBJ1-2	TRBV6-5	NA	TGTGCCAGCAGCTCGGCATGGGGGCTCGACGGCTACACCTTC	CASSSAWGLDGYTF
NA	TRBJ2-3	TRBV5-1	NA	TGCGCCAGCAGCTTGTGGGGCTTGACAGATACGCAGTATTTT	CASSLWGLTDTQYF
TRBD2	TRBJ2-5	TRBV3-1/TRBV3-2	NA	TGTGCCAGCAGCCGAGGACGGTCTAGCGGGGGGAGGGAGACCCAGTACTTC	CASSRGRSSGGRETQYF
TRBD2	TRBJ2-1	TRBV7-3	NA	TGTGCCAGCAGCCCTAGACTAGCGCTTACCTACAATGAGCAGTTCTTC	CASSPRLALTYNEQFF
NA	TRBJ1-5	TRBV19	medium-sized	TGTGCCAGTAGTATAGAGTCCAGGTCCGTTCAGCCCCAGCATTTT	CASSIESRSVQPQHF
TRBD2	TRBJ2-1	TRBV6-1	NA	TGTGCCAGCAGAGAAGTAGCGGGGGGGCGACCGTTCTTC	CASREVAGGRPFF